There are many counts of the clone carrying this T cell receptor beta chain. As yet, its antigen is unknown. This specimen belongs to a study of neurological immune-mediated disorders. Over 200 million TCR-beta sequences, together covering 15-18 subjects, were produced by every individual sequencing run that was carried out. Each CDR3 protein is one row after TCRdb ran MiXCR on the 5' RACE reads. The sample yields approximately 60,000 distinct CDR3 sequences, approximately 3.5% seen once. Whole-study results and caveats: In HTLV-1-associated myelopathy, TCR clonal expansion was greatest, and in multiple sclerosis it was least, below healthy controls.

The TCR comes from a woman in her 30s with multiple sclerosis. Sequencing was done on a sample of PBMCs.

The CDR3 loop is CASSLVWFAGGEGPYNEQFF. The CDR3 region has the DNA TGTGCCAGCAGCTTGGTGTGGTTTGCGGGAGGGGAGGGACCCTACAATGAGCAGTTCTTC. The chain links TRBV5-5 to TRBJ2-1, with 9 bases that match TRBD2. The germline CDR1 and CDR2 sequences are SGHKS and YYEKEE (reference sequence). V gave up 0 bases and J gave up 2 bases; unmatched junction bases: 15. The CDR3 extends over 20 amino acids. The variable domain in full, with the rest retrieved from reference TRBV5-5 and TRBJ2-1, is DAGVTQSPTHLIKTRGQQVTLRCSPISGHKSVSWYQQVLGQGPQFIFQYYEKEERGRGNFPDRFSARQFPNYSSELNVNALLLGDSALYLCASSLVWFAGGEGPYNEQFFGPGTRLTVL.